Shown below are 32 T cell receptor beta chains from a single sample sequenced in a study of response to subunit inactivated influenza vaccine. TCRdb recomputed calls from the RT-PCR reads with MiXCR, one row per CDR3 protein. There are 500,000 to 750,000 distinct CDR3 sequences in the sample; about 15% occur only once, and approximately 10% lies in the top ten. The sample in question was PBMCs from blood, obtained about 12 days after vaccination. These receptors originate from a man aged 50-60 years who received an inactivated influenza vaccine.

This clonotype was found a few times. CDR3 bases: TGCGCCAGCAGCTTGGGTGACAGCGGTTTGCCCCTCCACTTT. Translated, it gives CASSLGDSGLPLHF. The chain employs TRBV5-1 and TRBJ1-6; a possible D gene is TRBD1 (5 bases). The CDR3 length is 14 residues. V lost 0 bases and J lost 13, with 14 bases in between. Germline CDR1 SGHRS, CDR2 YFSETQ.

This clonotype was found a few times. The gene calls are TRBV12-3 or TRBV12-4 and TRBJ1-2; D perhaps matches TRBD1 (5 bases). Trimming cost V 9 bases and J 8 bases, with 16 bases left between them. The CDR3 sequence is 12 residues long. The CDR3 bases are TGTGCCAGTTTCTTCAGGGCGGGAGGCTACACCTTC. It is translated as CASFFRAGGYTF.

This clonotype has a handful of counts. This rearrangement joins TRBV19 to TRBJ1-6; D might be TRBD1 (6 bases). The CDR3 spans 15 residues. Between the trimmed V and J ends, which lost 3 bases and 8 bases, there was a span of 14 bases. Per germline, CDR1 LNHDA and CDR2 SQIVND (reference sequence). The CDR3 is CASSIFGGADSPLHF. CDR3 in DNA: TGTGCCAGTAGTATCTTTGGGGGCGCCGATTCACCCCTCCACTTT.

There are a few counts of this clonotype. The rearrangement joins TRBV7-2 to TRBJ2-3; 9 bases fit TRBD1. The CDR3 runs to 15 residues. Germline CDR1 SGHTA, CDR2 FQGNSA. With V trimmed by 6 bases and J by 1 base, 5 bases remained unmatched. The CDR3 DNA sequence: TGTGCCAGCAGGCGAAGGACAGGGGGCACAGATACGCAGTATTTT. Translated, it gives CASRRRTGGTDTQYF.

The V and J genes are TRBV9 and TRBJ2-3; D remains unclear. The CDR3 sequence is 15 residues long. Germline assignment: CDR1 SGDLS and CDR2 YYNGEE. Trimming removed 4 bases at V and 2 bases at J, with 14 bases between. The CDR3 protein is CASSPWSAATDTQYF. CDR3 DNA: TGTGCCAGCAGCCCCTGGTCTGCGGCCACAGATACGCAGTATTTT.

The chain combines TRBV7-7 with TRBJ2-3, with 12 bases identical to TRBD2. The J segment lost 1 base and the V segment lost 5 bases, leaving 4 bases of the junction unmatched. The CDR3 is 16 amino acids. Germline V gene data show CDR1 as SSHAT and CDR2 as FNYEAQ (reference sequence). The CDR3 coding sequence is TGTGCCAGCAGCCAGGGACTAGCGGGCCGCACAGATACGCAGTATTTT. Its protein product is CASSQGLAGRTDTQYF.

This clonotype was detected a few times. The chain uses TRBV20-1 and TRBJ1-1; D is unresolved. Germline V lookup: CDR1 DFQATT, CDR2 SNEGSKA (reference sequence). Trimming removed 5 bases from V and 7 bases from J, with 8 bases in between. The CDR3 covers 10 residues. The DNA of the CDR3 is TGCAGTGCTGTCCGTCGTGAAGCTTTCTTT. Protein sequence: CSAVRREAFF.

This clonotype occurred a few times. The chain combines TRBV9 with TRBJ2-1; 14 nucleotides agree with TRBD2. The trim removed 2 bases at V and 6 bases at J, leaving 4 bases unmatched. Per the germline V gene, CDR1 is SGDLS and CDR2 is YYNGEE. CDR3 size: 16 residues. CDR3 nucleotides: TGTGCCAGCAGCGTTGGACTAGCGGGAGGCCCCAATGAGCAGTTCTTC. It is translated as CASSVGLAGGPNEQFF.

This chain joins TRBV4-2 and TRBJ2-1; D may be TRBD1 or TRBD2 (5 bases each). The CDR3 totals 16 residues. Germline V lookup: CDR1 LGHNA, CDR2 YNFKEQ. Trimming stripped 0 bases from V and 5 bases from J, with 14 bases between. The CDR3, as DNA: TGTGCCAGCAGCCAAGAGGGGACCGCGAAAGACAATGAGCAGTTCTTC. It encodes CASSQEGTAKDNEQFF.

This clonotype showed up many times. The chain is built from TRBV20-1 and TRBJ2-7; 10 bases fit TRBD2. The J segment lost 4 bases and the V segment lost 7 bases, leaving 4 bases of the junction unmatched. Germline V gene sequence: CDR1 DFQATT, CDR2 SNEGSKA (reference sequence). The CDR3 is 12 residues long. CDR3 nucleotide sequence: TGCAGTGTCGGTAGCGGGAGGTACGAGCAGTACTTC. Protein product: CSVGSGRYEQYF.

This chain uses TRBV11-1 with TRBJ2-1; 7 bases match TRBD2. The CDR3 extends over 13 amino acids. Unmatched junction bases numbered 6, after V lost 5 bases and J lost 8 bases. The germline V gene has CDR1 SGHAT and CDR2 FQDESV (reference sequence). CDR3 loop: CASSLGLGDEQFF. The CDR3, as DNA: TGTGCCAGCAGCCTCGGACTAGGTGATGAGCAGTTCTTC.

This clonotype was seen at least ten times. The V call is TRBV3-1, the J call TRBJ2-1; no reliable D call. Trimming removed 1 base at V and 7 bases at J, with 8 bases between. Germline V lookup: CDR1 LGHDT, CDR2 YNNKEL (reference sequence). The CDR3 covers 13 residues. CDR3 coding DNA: TGTGCCAGCAGCCAAGGTAGGGATAATGAGCAGTTCTTC. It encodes CASSQGRDNEQFF.

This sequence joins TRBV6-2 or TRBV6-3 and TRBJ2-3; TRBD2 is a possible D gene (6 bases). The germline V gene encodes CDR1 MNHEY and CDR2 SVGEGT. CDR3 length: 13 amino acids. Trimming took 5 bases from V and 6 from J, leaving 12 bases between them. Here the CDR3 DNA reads TGTGCCAGCAGTCGCCATCGGGGGGATACGCAGTATTTT. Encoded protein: CASSRHRGDTQYF.

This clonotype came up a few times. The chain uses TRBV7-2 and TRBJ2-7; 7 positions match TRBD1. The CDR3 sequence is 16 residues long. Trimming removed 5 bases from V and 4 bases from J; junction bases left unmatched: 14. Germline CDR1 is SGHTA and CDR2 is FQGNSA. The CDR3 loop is CASSPSLTRQGYEQYF. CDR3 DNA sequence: TGTGCCAGCAGCCCCTCTTTAACGAGACAGGGTTACGAGCAGTACTTC.

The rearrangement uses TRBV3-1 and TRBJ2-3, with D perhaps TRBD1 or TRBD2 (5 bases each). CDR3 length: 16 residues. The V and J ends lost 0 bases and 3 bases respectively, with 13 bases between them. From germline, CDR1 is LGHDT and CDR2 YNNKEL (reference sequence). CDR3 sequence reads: CASSQDYRRLTDTQYF. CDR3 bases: TGTGCCAGCAGCCAAGATTACAGGAGGCTAACAGATACGCAGTATTTT.

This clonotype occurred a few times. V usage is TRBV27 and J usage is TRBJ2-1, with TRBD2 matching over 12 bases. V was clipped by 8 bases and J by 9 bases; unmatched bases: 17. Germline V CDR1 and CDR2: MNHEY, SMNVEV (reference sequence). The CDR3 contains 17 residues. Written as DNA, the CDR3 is TGTGCCAGCCTAAGACTAGCGGGAGTTGGGCGGGGGGGTGAGCAGTTCTTC. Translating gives CASLRLAGVGRGGEQFF.

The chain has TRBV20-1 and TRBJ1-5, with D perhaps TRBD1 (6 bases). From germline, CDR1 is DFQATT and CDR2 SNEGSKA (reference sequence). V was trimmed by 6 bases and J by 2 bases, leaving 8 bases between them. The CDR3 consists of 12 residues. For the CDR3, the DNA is TGCAGTGCAAACAGGGGCAATCAGCCCCAGCATTTT. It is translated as CSANRGNQPQHF.

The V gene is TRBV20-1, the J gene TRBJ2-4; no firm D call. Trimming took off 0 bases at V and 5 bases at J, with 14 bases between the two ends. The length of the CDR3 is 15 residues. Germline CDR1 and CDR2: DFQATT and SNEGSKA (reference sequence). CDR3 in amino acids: CSAREGAPGQNIQYF. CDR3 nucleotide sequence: TGCAGTGCTAGAGAGGGTGCCCCCGGCCAAAACATTCAGTACTTC.

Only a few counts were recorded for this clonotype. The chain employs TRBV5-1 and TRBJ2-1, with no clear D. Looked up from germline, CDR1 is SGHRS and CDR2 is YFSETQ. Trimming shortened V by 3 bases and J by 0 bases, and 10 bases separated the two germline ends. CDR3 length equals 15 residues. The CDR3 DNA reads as TGCGCCAGCAGCTCCAGCGTTAACTCCTACAATGAGCAGTTCTTC. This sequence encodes CASSSSVNSYNEQFF.

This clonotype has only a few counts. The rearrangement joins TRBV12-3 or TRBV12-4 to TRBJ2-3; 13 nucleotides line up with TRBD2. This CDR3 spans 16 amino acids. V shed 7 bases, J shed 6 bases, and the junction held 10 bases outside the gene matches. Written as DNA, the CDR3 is TGTGCCAGCATCCGATCGACTAGCGGGGGGTTGGATACGCAGTATTTT. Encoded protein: CASIRSTSGGLDTQYF.

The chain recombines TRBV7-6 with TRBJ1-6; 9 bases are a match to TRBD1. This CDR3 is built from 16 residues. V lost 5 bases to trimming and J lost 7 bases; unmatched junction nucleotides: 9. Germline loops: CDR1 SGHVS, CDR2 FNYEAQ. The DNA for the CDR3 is TGTGCCAGCAGCCGTACCGGGACAGGGATAAATTCACCCCTCCACTTT. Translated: CASSRTGTGINSPLHF.

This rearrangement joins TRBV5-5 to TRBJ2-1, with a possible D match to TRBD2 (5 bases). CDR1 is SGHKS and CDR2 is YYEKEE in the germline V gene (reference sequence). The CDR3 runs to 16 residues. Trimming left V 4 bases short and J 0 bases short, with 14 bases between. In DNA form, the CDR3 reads TGTGCCAGCAGCAAATCTAGGGAGTACTCCTACAATGAGCAGTTCTTC. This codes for CASSKSREYSYNEQFF.

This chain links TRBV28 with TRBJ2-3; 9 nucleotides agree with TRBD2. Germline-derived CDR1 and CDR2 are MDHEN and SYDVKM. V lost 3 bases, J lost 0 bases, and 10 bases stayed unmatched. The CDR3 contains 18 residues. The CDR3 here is CASSFPAAGGRSTDTQYF. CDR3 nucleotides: TGTGCCAGCAGTTTCCCCGCGGCGGGAGGGCGGAGCACAGATACGCAGTATTTT.

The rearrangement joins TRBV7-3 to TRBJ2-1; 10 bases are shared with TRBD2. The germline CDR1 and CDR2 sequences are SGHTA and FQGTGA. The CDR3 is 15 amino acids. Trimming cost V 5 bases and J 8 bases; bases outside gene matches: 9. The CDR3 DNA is TGTGCCAGCAGCGCAATAGCGGGAGGTCTCTATGAGCAGTTCTTC. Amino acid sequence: CASSAIAGGLYEQFF.

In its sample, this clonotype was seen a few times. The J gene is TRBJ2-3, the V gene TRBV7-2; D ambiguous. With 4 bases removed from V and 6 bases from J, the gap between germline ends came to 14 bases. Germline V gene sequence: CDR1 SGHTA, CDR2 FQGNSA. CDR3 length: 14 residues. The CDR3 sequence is CASSSTFAEDTQYF. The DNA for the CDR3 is TGTGCCAGCAGCTCCACCTTTGCTGAGGATACGCAGTATTTT.

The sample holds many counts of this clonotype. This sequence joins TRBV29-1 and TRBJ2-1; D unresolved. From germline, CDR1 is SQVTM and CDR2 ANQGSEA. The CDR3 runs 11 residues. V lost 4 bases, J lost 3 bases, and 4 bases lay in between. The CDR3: CSVALYNEQFF. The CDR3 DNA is TGCAGCGTTGCCCTCTACAATGAGCAGTTCTTC.

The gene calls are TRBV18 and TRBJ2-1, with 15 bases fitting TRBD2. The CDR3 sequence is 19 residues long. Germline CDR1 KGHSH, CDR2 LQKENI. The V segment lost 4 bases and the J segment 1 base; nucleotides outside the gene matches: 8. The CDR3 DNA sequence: TGTGCCAGCTCACTCGGACTAGCGGGGGGGCGTAGGTCCTACAATGAGCAGTTCTTC. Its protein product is CASSLGLAGGRRSYNEQFF. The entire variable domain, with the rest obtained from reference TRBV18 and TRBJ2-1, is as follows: NAGVMQNPRHLVRRRGQEARLRCSPMKGHSHVYWYRQLPEEGLKFMVYLQKENIIDESGMPKERFSAEFPKEGPSILRIQQVVRGDSAAYFCASSLGLAGGRRSYNEQFFGPGTRLTVL.

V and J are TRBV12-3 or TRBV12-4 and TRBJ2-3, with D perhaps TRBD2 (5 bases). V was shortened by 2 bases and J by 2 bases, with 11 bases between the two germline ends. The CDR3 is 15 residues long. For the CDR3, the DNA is TGTGCCAGCAGTTTATCGGGAAAATACACAGATACGCAGTATTTT. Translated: CASSLSGKYTDTQYF.

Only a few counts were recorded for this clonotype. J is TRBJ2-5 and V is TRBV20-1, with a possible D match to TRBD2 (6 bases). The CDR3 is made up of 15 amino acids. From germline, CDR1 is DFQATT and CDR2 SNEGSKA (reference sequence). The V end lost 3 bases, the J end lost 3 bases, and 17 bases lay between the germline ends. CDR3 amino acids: CSARASISGKETQYF. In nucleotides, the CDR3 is TGCAGTGCTAGGGCTTCGATTAGCGGCAAAGAGACCCAGTACTTC.

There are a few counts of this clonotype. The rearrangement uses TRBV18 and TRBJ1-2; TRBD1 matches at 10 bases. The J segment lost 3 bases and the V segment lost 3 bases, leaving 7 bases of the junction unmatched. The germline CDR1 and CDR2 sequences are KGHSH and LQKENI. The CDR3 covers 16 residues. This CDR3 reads CASSPTRQGADYGYTF. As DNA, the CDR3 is TGTGCCAGCTCACCGACCCGACAGGGGGCTGACTATGGCTACACCTTC.

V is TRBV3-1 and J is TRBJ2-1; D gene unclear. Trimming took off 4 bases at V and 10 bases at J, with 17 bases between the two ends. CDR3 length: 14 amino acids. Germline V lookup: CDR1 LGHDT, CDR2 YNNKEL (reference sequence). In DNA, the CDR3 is TGTGCCAGCAGCCTTCAAGGGATGGCGACCGAGCAGTTCTTC. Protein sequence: CASSLQGMATEQFF.

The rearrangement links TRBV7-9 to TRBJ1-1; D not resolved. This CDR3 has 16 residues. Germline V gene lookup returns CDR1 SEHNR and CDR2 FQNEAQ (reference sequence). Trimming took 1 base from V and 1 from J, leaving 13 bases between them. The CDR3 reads CASSLGAGRGNTEAFF. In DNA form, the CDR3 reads TGTGCCAGCAGCTTAGGGGCAGGTCGCGGGAACACTGAAGCTTTCTTT.